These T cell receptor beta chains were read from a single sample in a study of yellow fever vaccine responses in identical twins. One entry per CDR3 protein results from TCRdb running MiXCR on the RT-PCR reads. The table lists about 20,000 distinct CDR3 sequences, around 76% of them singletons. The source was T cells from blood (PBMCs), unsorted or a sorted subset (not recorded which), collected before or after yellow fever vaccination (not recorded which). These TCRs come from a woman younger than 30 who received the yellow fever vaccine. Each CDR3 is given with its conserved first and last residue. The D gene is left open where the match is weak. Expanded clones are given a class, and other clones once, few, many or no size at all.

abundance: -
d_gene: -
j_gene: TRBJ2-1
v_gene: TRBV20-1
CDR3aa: CSARGDLSSAGYDEQFF
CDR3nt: TGCAGTGCTAGAGGCGACCTTTCTAGTGCGGGTTACGATGAGCAGTTCTTC

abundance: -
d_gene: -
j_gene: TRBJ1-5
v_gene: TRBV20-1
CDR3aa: CSARVRMDSNQPQHF
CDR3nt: TGCAGTGCTAGAGTCCGAATGGATAGCAATCAGCCCCAGCATTTT

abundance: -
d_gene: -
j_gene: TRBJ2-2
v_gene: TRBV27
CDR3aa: CASSFSGELFF
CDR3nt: TGTGCCAGCAGTTTTTCCGGGGAGCTGTTTTTT

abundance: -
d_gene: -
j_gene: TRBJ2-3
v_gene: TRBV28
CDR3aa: CASSSGTDTQYF
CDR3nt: TGTGCCAGCAGTTCCGGCACAGATACGCAGTATTTT

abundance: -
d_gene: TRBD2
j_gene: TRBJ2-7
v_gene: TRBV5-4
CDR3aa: CASSLAPLAGGFYEQYF
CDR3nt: TGTGCCAGCAGCTTGGCCCCACTAGCGGGAGGCTTTTACGAGCAGTACTTC

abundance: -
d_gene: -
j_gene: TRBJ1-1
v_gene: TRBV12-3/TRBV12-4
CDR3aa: CASRRTEAFF
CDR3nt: TGTGCCAGCAGGCGAACTGAAGCTTTCTTT

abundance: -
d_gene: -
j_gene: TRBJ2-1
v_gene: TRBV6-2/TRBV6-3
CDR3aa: CAIRGTRGLNNEQFF
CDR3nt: TGTGCCATCAGGGGAACTAGAGGTCTGAACAATGAGCAGTTCTTC

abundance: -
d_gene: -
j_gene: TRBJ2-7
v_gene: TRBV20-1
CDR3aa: CSAGTLGYDEQYF
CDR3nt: TGCAGTGCTGGAACATTGGGCTATGACGAGCAGTACTTC

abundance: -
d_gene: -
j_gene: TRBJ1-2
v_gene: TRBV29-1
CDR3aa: CSALDSYYGYTF
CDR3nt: TGCAGCGCCTTGGACAGTTACTATGGCTACACCTTC

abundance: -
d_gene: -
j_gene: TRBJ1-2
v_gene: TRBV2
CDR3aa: CASSENNYGYTF
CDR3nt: TGTGCCAGCAGTGAAAACAACTATGGCTACACCTTC

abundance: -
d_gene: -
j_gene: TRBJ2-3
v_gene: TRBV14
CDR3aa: CASSLSGNTQYF
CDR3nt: TGTGCCAGCAGCCTCTCCGGGAATACGCAGTATTTT

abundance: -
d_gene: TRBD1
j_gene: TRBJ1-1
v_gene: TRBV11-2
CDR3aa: CASSPRQGANTEAFF
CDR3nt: TGTGCCAGCAGCCCCCGACAGGGGGCGAACACTGAAGCTTTCTTT

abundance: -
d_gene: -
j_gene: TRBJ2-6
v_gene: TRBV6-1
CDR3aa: CASSEMSGSSGANVLTF
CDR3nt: TGTGCCAGCAGTGAAATGAGTGGCAGCTCTGGGGCCAACGTCCTGACTTTC

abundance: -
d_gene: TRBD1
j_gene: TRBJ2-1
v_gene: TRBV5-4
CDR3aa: CASSVPGTGYNEQFF
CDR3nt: TGTGCCAGCAGCGTGCCCGGGACAGGGTACAATGAGCAGTTCTTC

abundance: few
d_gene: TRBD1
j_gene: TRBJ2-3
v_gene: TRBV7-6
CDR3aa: CASSIDRGTDTQYF
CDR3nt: TGTGCCAGCAGCATAGACAGGGGGACAGATACGCAGTATTTT

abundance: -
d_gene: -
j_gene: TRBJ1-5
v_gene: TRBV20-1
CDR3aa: CSARVAANQPQHF
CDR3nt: TGCAGTGCTAGAGTGGCGGCGAATCAGCCCCAGCATTTT

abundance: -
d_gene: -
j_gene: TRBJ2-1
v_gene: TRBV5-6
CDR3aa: CASSLTINEQFF
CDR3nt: TGTGCCAGCAGCTTAACTATCAATGAGCAGTTCTTC

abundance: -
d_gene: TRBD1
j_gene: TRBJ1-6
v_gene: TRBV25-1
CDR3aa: CASSPLGGTVSSYNSPLHF
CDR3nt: TGTGCCAGCAGCCCCCTAGGGGGGACAGTAAGCTCCTATAATTCACCCCTCCACTTT

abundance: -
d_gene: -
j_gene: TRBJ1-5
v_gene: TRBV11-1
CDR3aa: CASSLGANQPQHF
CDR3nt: TGTGCCAGCAGCTTAGGCGCCAATCAGCCCCAGCATTTT

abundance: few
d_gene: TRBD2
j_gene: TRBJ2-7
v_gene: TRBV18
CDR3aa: CASSPNLSGSIYEQYF
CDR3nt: TGTGCCAGCTCACCGAATTTAAGCGGGAGTATCTACGAGCAGTACTTC

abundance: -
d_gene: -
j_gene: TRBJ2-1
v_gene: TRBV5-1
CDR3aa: CASSLIQGHEQFF
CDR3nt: TGCGCCAGCAGCTTGATACAGGGTCATGAGCAGTTCTTC

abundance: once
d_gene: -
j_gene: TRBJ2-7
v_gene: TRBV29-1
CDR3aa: CSVSGTSYEQYF
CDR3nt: TGCAGCGTGTCCGGGACTTCGTACGAGCAGTACTTC

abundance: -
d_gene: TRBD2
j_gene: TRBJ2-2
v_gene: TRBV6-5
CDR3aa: CASSYYSGSRYTGELFF
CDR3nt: TGTGCCAGCAGTTACTACAGCGGGAGTCGGTACACCGGGGAGCTGTTTTTT

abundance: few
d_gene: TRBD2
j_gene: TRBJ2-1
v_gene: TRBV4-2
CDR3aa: CASSQTSEAYNEQFF
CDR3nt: TGTGCCAGCAGCCAAACTAGCGAGGCCTACAATGAGCAGTTCTTC

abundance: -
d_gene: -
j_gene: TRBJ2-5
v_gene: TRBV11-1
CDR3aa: CASSLRGGRETQYF
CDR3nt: TGTGCCAGCAGCTTGCGCGGGGGCCGAGAGACCCAGTACTTC

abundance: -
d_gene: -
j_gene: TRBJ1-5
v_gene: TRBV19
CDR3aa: CASSMGGRVQPQHF
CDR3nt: TGTGCCAGTAGTATGGGGGGCAGGGTTCAGCCCCAGCATTTT

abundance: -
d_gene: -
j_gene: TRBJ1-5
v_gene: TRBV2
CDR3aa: CASRETTNNQPQHF
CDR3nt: TGTGCCAGCAGAGAAACAACGAACAATCAGCCCCAGCATTTT

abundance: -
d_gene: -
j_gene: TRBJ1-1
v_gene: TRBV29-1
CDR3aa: CSVEVDTPQAFF
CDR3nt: TGCAGCGTTGAAGTGGACACCCCGCAAGCTTTCTTT